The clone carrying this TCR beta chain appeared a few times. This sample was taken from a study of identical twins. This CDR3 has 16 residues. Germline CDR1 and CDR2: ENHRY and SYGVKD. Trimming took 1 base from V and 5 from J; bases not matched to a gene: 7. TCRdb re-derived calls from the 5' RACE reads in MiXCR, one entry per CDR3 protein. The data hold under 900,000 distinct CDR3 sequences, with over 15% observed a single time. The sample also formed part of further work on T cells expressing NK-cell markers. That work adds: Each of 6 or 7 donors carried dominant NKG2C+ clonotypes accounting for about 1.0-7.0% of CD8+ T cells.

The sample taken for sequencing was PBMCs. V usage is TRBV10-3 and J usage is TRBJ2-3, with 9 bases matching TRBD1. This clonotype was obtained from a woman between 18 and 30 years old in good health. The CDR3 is CAISEWGTGRGDTQYF. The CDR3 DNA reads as TGTGCCATCAGTGAGTGGGGGACAGGGCGAGGAGATACGCAGTATTTT.